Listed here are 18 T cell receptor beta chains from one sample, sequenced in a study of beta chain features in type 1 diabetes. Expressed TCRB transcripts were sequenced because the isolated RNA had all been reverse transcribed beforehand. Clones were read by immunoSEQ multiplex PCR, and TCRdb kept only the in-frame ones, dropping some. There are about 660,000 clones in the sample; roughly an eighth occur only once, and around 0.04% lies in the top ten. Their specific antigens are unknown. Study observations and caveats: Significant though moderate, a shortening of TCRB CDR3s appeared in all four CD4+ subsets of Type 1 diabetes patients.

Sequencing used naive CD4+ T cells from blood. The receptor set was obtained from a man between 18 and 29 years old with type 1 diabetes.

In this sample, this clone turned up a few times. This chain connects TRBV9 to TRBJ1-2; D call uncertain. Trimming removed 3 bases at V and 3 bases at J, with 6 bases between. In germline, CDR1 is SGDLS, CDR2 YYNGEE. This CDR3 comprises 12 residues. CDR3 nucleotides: TGTGCCAGCAGCGCGCTCGACTATGGCTACACCTTC. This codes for CASSALDYGYTF.

The CDR3 protein is CASSSSVDTEAFF. Here the CDR3 DNA reads TGTGCCAGCAGCTCGTCAGTGGACACTGAAGCTTTCTTT. V is TRBV7-9 and J is TRBJ1-1; no firm D call. The CDR3 consists of 13 residues. V was shortened by 4 bases and J by 3 bases, with 9 bases between the two germline ends. The germline V gene has CDR1 SEHNR and CDR2 FQNEAQ (reference sequence).

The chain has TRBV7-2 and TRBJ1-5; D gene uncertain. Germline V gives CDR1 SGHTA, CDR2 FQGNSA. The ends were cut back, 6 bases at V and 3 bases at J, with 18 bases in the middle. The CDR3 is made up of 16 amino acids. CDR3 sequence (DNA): TGTGCCAGCAGTCCGTTCTGGTCGGGAAACAATCAGCCCCAGCATTTT. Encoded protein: CASSPFWSGNNQPQHF.

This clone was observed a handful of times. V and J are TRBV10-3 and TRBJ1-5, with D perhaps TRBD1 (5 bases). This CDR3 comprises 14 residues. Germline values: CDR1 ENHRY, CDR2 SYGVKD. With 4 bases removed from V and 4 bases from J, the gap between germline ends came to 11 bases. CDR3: CAISGGSLNQPQHF. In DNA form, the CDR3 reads TGTGCCATCAGTGGGGGCAGCTTGAATCAGCCCCAGCATTTT.

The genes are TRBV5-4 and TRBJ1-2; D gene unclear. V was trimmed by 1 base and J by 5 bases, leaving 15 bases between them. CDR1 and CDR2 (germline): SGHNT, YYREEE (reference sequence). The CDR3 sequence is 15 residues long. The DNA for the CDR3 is TGTGCCAGCAGCTTGCCTCTACCTCACAGTTATGGCTACACCTTC. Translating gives CASSLPLPHSYGYTF.

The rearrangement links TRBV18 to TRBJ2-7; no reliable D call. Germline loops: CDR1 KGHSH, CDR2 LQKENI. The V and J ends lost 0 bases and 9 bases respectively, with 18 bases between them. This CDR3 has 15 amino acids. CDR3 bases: TGTGCCAGCTCACCACCGGTTAACGCCGCCGTCGGGCAGTACTTC. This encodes CASSPPVNAAVGQYF.

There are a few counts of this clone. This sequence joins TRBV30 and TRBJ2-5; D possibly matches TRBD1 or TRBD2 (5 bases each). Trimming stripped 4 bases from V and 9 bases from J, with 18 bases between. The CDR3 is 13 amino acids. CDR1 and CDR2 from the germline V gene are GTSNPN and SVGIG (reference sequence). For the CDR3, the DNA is TGTGCCTGGAATGAGGGAACCCTCAGGGCCCAGTACTTC. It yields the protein CAWNEGTLRAQYF.

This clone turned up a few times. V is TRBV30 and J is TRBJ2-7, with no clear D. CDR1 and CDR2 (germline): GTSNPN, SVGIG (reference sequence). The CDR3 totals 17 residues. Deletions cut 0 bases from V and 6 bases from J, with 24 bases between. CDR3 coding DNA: TGTGCCTGGAGTGTACTCCGGCAGACTCACTCCTCTACCGAGCAGTACTTC. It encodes CAWSVLRQTHSSTEQYF.

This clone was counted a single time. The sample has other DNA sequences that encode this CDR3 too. CDR3 in amino acids: CSAGGRGHRSSYEQYF. The CDR3 DNA reads TGCAGCGCCGGGGGGAGGGGGCATCGGTCCTCCTACGAGCAGTACTTC. The chain has TRBV29-1 and TRBJ2-7; D possibly uses TRBD1 or TRBD2 (7 bases each). Germline assignment: CDR1 SQVTM and CDR2 ANQGSEA. The CDR3 consists of 16 residues. Trimming shortened V by 7 bases and J by 0 bases, and 22 bases separated the two germline ends.

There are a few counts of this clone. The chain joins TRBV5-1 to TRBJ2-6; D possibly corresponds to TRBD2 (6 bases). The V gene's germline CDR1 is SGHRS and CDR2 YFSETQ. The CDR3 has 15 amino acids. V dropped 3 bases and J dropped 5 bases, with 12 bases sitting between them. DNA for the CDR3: TGCGCCAGCAGCTCGGGAGACGGGTGGGCCAACGTCCTGACTTTC. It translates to CASSSGDGWANVLTF. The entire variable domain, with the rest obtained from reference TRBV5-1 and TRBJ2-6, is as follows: KAGVTQTPRYLIKTRGQQVTLSCSPISGHRSVSWYQQTPGQGLQFLFEYFSETQRNKGNFPGRFSGRQFSNSRSEMNVSTLELGDSALYLCASSSGDGWANVLTFGAGSRLTVL.

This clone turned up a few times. For the CDR3, the DNA is TGTGCCAGCAGCAAAGGAGAAAGGGAAGGTGGCTACACCTTC. Translating gives CASSKGEREGGYTF. The chain is built from TRBV21-1 and TRBJ1-2. TRBV21-1 is a known pseudogene. The CDR3 extends over 14 amino acids.

CDR3 sequence (DNA): TGTGCCAGCAGTTACCCGTCCGGTACGCAGTATTTT. Residues: CASSYPSGTQYF. V gene TRBV27 combines with J gene TRBJ2-3; no reliable D call. The CDR3 totals 12 residues. Trimming cost V 4 bases and J 8 bases, with 10 bases left between them. Germline V gene data show CDR1 as MNHEY and CDR2 as SMNVEV (reference sequence).

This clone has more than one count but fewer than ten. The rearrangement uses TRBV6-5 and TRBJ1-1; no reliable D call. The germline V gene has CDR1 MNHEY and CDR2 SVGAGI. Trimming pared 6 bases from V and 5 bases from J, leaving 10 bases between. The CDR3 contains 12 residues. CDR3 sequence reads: CASREGVTEAFF. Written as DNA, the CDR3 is TGTGCCAGCAGGGAAGGTGTTACTGAAGCTTTCTTT.

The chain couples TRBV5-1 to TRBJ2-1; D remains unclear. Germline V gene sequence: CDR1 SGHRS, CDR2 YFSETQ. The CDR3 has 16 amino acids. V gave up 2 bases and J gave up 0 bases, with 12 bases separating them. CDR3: CASSFLTPDSYNEQFF. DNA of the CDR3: TGCGCCAGCAGCTTTCTTACCCCAGACTCCTACAATGAGCAGTTCTTC.

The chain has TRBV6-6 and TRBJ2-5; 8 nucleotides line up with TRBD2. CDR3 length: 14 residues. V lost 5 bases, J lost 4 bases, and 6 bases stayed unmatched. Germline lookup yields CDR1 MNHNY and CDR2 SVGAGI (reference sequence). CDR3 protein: CASSAGTRRETQYF. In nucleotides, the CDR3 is TGTGCCAGCAGTGCTGGGACTAGGCGAGAGACCCAGTACTTC.

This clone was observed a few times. The CDR3 here is CASSHSRLEHLRDTQYF. CDR3 sequence (DNA): TGCGCCAGCAGCCATTCTAGACTGGAACACCTCCGGGATACGCAGTATTTT. The V call is TRBV4-1, the J call TRBJ2-3; no clear D. The CDR3 is 17 residues long. CDR1 and CDR2 from the germline V gene are MGHRA and YSYEKL. V was trimmed by 3 bases and J by 6 bases, leaving 22 bases between them.

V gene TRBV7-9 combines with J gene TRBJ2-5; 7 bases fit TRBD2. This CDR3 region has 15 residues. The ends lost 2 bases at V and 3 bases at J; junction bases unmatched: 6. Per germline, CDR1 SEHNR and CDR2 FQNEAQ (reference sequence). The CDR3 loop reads CASSLLASGKETQYF. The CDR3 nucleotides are TGTGCCAGCAGCTTATTAGCTAGCGGTAAAGAGACCCAGTACTTC.

Written as DNA, the CDR3 is TGTGCCAGTAGTATAGAGGCGACAGGGAGCGACTACGAGCAGTACTTC. This translates into CASSIEATGSDYEQYF. This chain joins TRBV19 and TRBJ2-7, with TRBD1 matching 7 bases. The germline V gene encodes CDR1 LNHDA and CDR2 SQIVND (reference sequence). V shed 0 bases and J 3 bases; nucleotides not matched to a gene: 8. The CDR3 loop spans 16 amino acids.